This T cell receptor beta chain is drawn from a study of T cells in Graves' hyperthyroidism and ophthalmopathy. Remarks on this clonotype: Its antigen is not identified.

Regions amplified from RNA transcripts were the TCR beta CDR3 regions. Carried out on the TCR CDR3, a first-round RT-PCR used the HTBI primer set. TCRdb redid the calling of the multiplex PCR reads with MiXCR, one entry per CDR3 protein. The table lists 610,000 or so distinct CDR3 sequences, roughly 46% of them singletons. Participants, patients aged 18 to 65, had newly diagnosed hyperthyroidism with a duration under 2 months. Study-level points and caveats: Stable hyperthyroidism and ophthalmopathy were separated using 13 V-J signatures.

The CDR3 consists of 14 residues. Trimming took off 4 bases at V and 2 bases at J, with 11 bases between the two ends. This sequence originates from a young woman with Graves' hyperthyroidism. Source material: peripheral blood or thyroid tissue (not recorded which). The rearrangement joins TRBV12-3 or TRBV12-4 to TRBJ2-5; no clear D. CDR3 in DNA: TGTGCCAGCAGTTATACAGCGATACAAGAGACCCAGTACTTC. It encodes CASSYTAIQETQYF.